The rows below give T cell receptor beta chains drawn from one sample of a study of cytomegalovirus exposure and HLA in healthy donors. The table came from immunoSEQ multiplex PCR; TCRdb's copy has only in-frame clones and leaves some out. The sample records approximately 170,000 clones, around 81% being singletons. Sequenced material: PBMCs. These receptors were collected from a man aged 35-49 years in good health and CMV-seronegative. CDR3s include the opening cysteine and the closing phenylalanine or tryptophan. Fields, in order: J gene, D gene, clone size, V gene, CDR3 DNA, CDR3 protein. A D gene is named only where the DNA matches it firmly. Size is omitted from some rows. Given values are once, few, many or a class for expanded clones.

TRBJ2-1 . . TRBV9 TGTGCCAGCAGCGTAGAGGGGGCCTACAATGAGCAGTTCTTC CASSVEGAYNEQFF
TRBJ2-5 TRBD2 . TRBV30 TGTGCCTGGAGTCCTCATCTCCCCATAGCGGGAGGACAGTCGGAGACCCAGTACTTC CAWSPHLPIAGGQSETQYF
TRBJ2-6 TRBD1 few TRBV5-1 TGCGCCAGCAGAACCGGACAGGGGGCATCGGGGGCCAACGTCCTGACTTTC CASRTGQGASGANVLTF
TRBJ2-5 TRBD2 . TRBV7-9 TGTGCCAGCAGCCCGACTAGCGGGGGTGAGACCCAGTACTTC CASSPTSGGETQYF
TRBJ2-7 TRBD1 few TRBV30 TGTGCCTGGAGCAACAGGGGTTATGACGAGCAGTACTTC CAWSNRGYDEQYF
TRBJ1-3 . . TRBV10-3 TGTGCCATCAGTGCGTCCCAGACTACTGGAAACACCATATATTTT CAISASQTTGNTIYF
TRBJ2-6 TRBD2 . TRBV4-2 TGTGCCAGCAGCCAAGTAGCGGGGGGCTGGGCCAACGTCCTGACTTTC CASSQVAGGWANVLTF
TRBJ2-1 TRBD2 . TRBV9 TGTGCCAGCAGCCTAGCGGGAGCCTTAAATGAGCAGTTCTTC CASSLAGALNEQFF
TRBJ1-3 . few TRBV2 TGTGCCATATACAGGGAATCTGGAAACACCATATATTTT CAIYRESGNTIYF
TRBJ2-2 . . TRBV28 TGTGCCAGCAACAGTAGGAACGGGGAGCTGTTTTTT CASNSRNGELFF
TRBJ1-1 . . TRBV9 TGTGCCAGCAGCGTAGCTACTGGGGGGTACACTGAAGCTTTCTTT CASSVATGGYTEAFF
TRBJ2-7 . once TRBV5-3 TGTGCCAGAAGCTTGGGTAGGGGTCCTAAGAGAGACTACGAGCAGTACTTC CARSLGRGPKRDYEQYF
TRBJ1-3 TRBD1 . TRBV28 TGTGCCAGCAGTTTTGTCTCGGGACAGGCGAGCTCTGGAAACACCATATATTTT CASSFVSGQASSGNTIYF
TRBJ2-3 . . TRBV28 TGTGCCAGCAGTTCCAACACAGATACGCAGTATTTT CASSSNTDTQYF
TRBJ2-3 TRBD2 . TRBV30 TGTGCCTGTACGGGGACTAGCGGGAAGGTTGGTACGCAGTATTTT CACTGTSGKVGTQYF
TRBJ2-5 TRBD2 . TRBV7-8 TGTGTCATAGCCGGGAGCGGGAGAACGGAGACCCAGTACTTC CVIAGSGRTETQYF
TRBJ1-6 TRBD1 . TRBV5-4 TGTGCCAGCAGCCATCCGGGACAGGGGGTTAATTCACCCCTCCACTTT CASSHPGQGVNSPLHF
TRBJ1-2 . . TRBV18 TGTGCCAGCTCACCACCGGCAGTTCACAGGGTTAACTATGGCTACACCTTC CASSPPAVHRVNYGYTF
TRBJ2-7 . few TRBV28 TGTGCCAGCAGTTTTCCGACATCCTACGAGCAGTACTTC CASSFPTSYEQYF
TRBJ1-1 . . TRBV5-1 TGCGCCAGCAGTTCGGCCGGAGCGAACACTGAAGCTTTCTTT CASSSAGANTEAFF